This is a list of T cell receptor beta chains from one sample in a study of PD-1 blockade in classical Hodgkin lymphoma. Some clones are missing from TCRdb's copy, which holds only in-frame ones; the method was immunoSEQ multiplex PCR. The sample carries fewer than 35,000 clones, roughly 90% recorded once. The material was CD4+ T cells from blood, obtained before the fourth cycle of nivolumab. The receptors stem from a human donor with classical Hodgkin lymphoma. Each CDR3 is given with its conserved first and last residue. D genes are given only for firm matches. Only some rows state a clone size, as once, few, many or a class for expanded clones.

>TRBD2|-|TRBV7-2|TRBJ2-3
TGTGCCAGCAGCTTAGACGGGAGGAGCACAGATACGCAGTATTTT
CASSLDGRSTDTQYF
>-|-|TRBV25-1|TRBJ2-2
TGTGCCAGCACCCGAGATTCTAGGAACGCCGGGGAGCTGTTTTTT
CASTRDSRNAGELFF
>TRBD1|-|TRBV5-4|TRBJ2-7
TGTGCCAGCAGCTTGAGGACAGGTCACTACGAGCAGTACTTC
CASSLRTGHYEQYF
>TRBD1|-|TRBV28|TRBJ1-5
TGTGCCAGCAGCTCAGACAGGGCAAACAATCAGCCCCAGCATTTT
CASSSDRANNQPQHF
>-|once|TRBV5-5|TRBJ2-7
TGTGCCAGCAGCTTTCCAGGGGTCGGGGAGCAGTACTTC
CASSFPGVGEQYF
>TRBD2|-|TRBV9|TRBJ2-3
TGTGCCAGCAGCGTCGGGAGGGTGCCGAGCCAAGATACGCAGTATTTT
CASSVGRVPSQDTQYF
>-|-|TRBV19|TRBJ2-2
TGTGCCAGTAGTATCCGGCTTGCGGAGCTGTTTTTT
CASSIRLAELFF
>-|-|TRBV18|TRBJ1-1
TGTGCCAGCTCCCCAGACAGGTTTGAAGCTTTCTTT
CASSPDRFEAFF
>TRBD1|-|TRBV28|TRBJ2-3
TGTGCCAGCAGTTTTCGGGACAGTGTCACAGATACGCAGTATTTT
CASSFRDSVTDTQYF
>TRBD1|-|TRBV9|TRBJ1-3
TGTGCCAGCAGCGTAGAACAGGGGTCTGGAAACACCATATATTTT
CASSVEQGSGNTIYF
>-|-|TRBV19|TRBJ2-7
TGTGCCAGTAGTACTAGCGATGGAGGCGAGCAGTACTTC
CASSTSDGGEQYF
>-|-|TRBV11-2|TRBJ2-1
TGTGCCAGCAGCTCAGGAATTCGAGGGGGCTACAATGAGCAGTTCTTC
CASSSGIRGGYNEQFF
>TRBD2|-|TRBV25-1|TRBJ2-1
TGTGCCAGCAGTGCCACTAGCGGGAGGTCTAGGTCCTACAATGAGCAGTTCTTC
CASSATSGRSRSYNEQFF
>-|-|TRBV6-1|TRBJ1-5
TGTGCCGGGGGCGGGGGGGGCAATCAGCCCCAGCATTTT
CAGGGGGNQPQHF
>-|-|TRBV28|TRBJ2-7
TGTGCCAGCGGCCCCGGGACAATCGTCTACGAGCAGTACTTC
CASGPGTIVYEQYF
>-|-|TRBV5-1|TRBJ2-5
TGCGCCAGCAGTTCCCTACCTAGGCTGATTGAGAGGGAGACCCAGTACTTC
CASSSLPRLIERETQYF
>TRBD1|few|TRBV4-2|TRBJ2-1
TGTGCCAGCAGCCCTCCGGACAGGGAGGATGAGCAGTTCTTC
CASSPPDREDEQFF
>-|-|TRBV6-6|TRBJ2-7
TGTGCCAGCAATTGGGGGGGGCCCTACGAGCAGTACTTC
CASNWGGPYEQYF
>-|-|TRBV19|TRBJ1-5
TGTGCCAGTAGTATTTGGGTTGATCAGCCCCAGCATTTT
CASSIWVDQPQHF
>-|-|TRBV6-6|TRBJ2-2
TGTGCCAGCACCGACACCGGGGGCTGGGGCACCGGGGAGCTGTTTTTT
CASTDTGGWGTGELFF
>-|-|TRBV29-1|TRBJ1-2
TGCAGCGTTGTCCCTCAGGCAGGCACAGCTAACTATGGCTACACCTTC
CSVVPQAGTANYGYTF
>TRBD2|-|TRBV7-8|TRBJ2-2
TGTGCCAGCAGCAAGGGACTAGCGGGCGCGAACACCGGGGAGCTGTTTTTT
CASSKGLAGANTGELFF
>-|-|TRBV29-1|TRBJ1-2
TGCAGCGTTGATCAATCAGGCTACACCTTC
CSVDQSGYTF
>-|-|TRBV7-2|TRBJ1-2
TGTGCCAGCAGCTTACTTATGGGTGATGGCTACACCTTC
CASSLLMGDGYTF
>TRBD1|-|TRBV14|TRBJ1-2
TGTGCCAGCAGCCAAGTTACAGGGGGTATATATGGCTACACCTTC
CASSQVTGGIYGYTF
>TRBD1|-|TRBV29-1|TRBJ1-1
TGCAGCGTTGGCAACAGGGGGCGACTGAACACTGAAGCTTTCTTT
CSVGNRGRLNTEAFF
>-|-|TRBV9|TRBJ2-1
TGTGCCAGCAGCTCCACCACTGTCCCAGACAATGAGCAGTTCTTC
CASSSTTVPDNEQFF
>-|-|TRBV2|TRBJ2-4
TGTGCCAGCAGTAGTACTGTACCCCCCCCGAAGGGAGTTCCGTACTTC
CASSSTVPPPKGVPYF
>-|once|TRBV6-1|TRBJ1-3
TGTGCCAGCAGTGAGGACGGGGTGCGGCTACGAGACACCATATATTTT
CASSEDGVRLRDTIYF
>-|once|TRBV12-5|TRBJ2-1
TGTGCTAGTGGTTGGGAGGACGAGTACAATGAGCAGTTCTTC
CASGWEDEYNEQFF
>-|-|TRBV28|TRBJ2-7
TGTGCCAGCAGCTACAGTGTCTACGAGCAGTACTTC
CASSYSVYEQYF
>TRBD1|-|TRBV10-2|TRBJ2-7
TGCGCCAGCAGTCCTGACAGGGCCCCGAACGAGCAGTACTTC
CASSPDRAPNEQYF
>-|-|TRBV19|TRBJ1-5
TGTGCCAGTAGTATAGTTAGAATCCTAATCAATCAGCCCCAGCATTTT
CASSIVRILINQPQHF
>TRBD1|-|TRBV7-6|TRBJ1-4
TGTGCCAGCAGCTTAGAGACAGGGAACCCCGAAAAACTGTTTTTT
CASSLETGNPEKLFF
>-|-|TRBV6-1|TRBJ2-3
TGTGCCAGCAGTGAATCCGAGTTAAGTACGCAGTATTTT
CASSESELSTQYF
>-|-|TRBV10-2|TRBJ1-1
TGCGCCAGCAGGGGGATGAACACTGAAGCTTTCTTT
CASRGMNTEAFF
>-|-|TRBV27|TRBJ2-3
TGTGCCAGCAGTTTTGAACGCAGCACAGATACGCAGTATTTT
CASSFERSTDTQYF
>TRBD2|once|TRBV5-4|TRBJ2-1
TGTGCCAGCAGCTTGGCAGCGGGAGCGTCCTACAATGAGCAGTTCTTC
CASSLAAGASYNEQFF
>-|-|TRBV10-1|TRBJ2-7
TGCGCCAGCAGTGAAAGGCGGACCTACGAGCAGTACTTC
CASSERRTYEQYF
>TRBD2|-|TRBV5-1|TRBJ2-1
TGCGCCAGCAGCTTGGAATCGGCGGGAGGGCTGGATGAGCAGTTCTTC
CASSLESAGGLDEQFF
>-|-|TRBV21-1|TRBJ2-7
TGTGCCAGCACCCCCGGGACAGGGAAAGGCCCCTACGAGCAGTACTTC
CASTPGTGKGPYEQYF
>-|-|TRBV5-1|TRBJ1-4
TGCGCCAGCAGCTGGTCACAGGGCCCTCGCAATGAAAAACTGTTTTTT
CASSWSQGPRNEKLFF
>-|-|TRBV5-6|TRBJ2-2
TGTGCCAGCAGCTCCCGGGTCACAATCCGGGACACCGGGGAGCTGTTTTTT
CASSSRVTIRDTGELFF
>TRBD1|-|TRBV5-4|TRBJ1-1
TGTGCCAGCAGCCCCAGGGGGAAGAACACTGAAGCTTTCTTT
CASSPRGKNTEAFF
>-|-|TRBV7-2|TRBJ2-1
TGTGCCAGCAGCTTTACCCCACTAGGGAGCTCGTGGGGCTATGAGCAGTTCTTC
CASSFTPLGSSWGYEQFF
>TRBD1|-|TRBV5-1|TRBJ1-4
TGCGCCAGCAGCACGGGGACAGGCCTTAATGAAAAACTGTTTTTT
CASSTGTGLNEKLFF
>-|-|TRBV5-4|TRBJ2-3
TGTGCCAGCAGCTCAGGACAGAGAAAGTATTTT
CASSSGQRKYF
>-|-|TRBV10-3|TRBJ2-3
TGTGCCACCCGGTCGAGCACAGATACGCAGTATTTT
CATRSSTDTQYF
>-|-|TRBV11-2|TRBJ2-3
TGTGCCAGCAGCCTCTCCGGGGCCCAAGATACGCAGTATTTT
CASSLSGAQDTQYF
>-|-|TRBV27|TRBJ1-2
TGTGCCAGCAGTCCTCATATAGGTGGCTACACCTTC
CASSPHIGGYTF
>-|-|TRBV28|TRBJ1-4
TGTGCCAGCAGGGATCGAGGTGAAAAACTGTTTTTT
CASRDRGEKLFF
>TRBD1|-|TRBV6-5|TRBJ2-1
TGTGCCAGCACCGGGACAGGGAAGAATGAGCAGTTCTTC
CASTGTGKNEQFF
>-|-|TRBV28|TRBJ2-5
TGTGCCAGCAGTTTAATGAGCGGAACCCAGTACTTC
CASSLMSGTQYF
>TRBD2|-|TRBV9|TRBJ2-3
TGTGCCAGCAGCGTCGGCGGGAGGGGCACAGATACGCAGTATTTT
CASSVGGRGTDTQYF